The 20 T cell receptor beta chains presented below share a single source sample, sequenced in a study of blood T cell repertoires in COVID-19. Method: immunoSEQ multiplex PCR; TCRdb's copy keeps in-frame clones and lacks some. The data hold roughly 100,000 clones, with 70% to 80% observed a single time. Specimen: peripheral blood. These receptors were obtained from a human donor with acute or convalescent COVID-19. The donor label of this sample is uncertain.

V gene TRBV19 combines with J gene TRBJ2-1; 12 nucleotides align to TRBD2. The CDR3 loop spans 16 amino acids. CDR1 is LNHDA, CDR2 SQIVND, per germline (reference sequence). The ends lost 4 bases at V and 6 bases at J; junction bases unmatched: 7. The CDR3, as DNA: TGTGCCAGTAGTAGCCTAGCGGGGGGGCGAGTCAATGAGCAGTTCTTC. The encoded protein is CASSSLAGGRVNEQFF.

The chain recombines TRBV11-2 with TRBJ2-5, with 8 bases fitting TRBD2. J gave up 3 bases and V 3 bases, and 3 bases lay outside the gene matches. Germline-derived CDR1 and CDR2 are SGHAT and FQNNGV. This CDR3 comprises 14 residues. The CDR3 DNA reads as TGTGCCAGCAGCTTTGGTAGCGGGGAAGAGACCCAGTACTTC. This encodes CASSFGSGEETQYF.

This clone came up a few times. The V gene is TRBV3-1 (or the pseudogene TRBV3-2), the J gene TRBJ2-1; 7 bases agree with TRBD1. Germline V lookup: CDR1 LGHDT, CDR2 YNNKEL (reference sequence). Unmatched junction bases numbered 2, after V lost 3 bases and J lost 3 bases. The CDR3 spans 14 residues. The CDR3 nucleotides read TGTGCCAGCAGCCATGGGGACAGCTACAATGAGCAGTTCTTC. Translating it yields CASSHGDSYNEQFF.

V is TRBV7-9 and J is TRBJ2-5, with D tentatively TRBD1 (5 bases). This CDR3 comprises 16 residues. Germline V gives CDR1 SEHNR, CDR2 FQNEAQ (reference sequence). The V end was cut by 1 base, the J end by 0 bases, with 12 bases between. For the CDR3, the DNA is TGTGCCAGCAGCTTAGGTTTGACAGCGTACCAAGAGACCCAGTACTTC. Its translation: CASSLGLTAYQETQYF.

This chain links TRBV5-1 with TRBJ2-2; D possibly corresponds to TRBD1 (5 bases). The V and J ends lost 6 bases and 5 bases respectively, with 14 bases between them. The germline V gene encodes CDR1 SGHRS and CDR2 YFSETQ. The CDR3 is made up of 14 amino acids. The CDR3 loop reads CASKEGVGTGELFF. CDR3 sequence (DNA): TGCGCCAGCAAAGAAGGGGTCGGGACCGGGGAGCTGTTTTTT.

V and J are TRBV19 and TRBJ1-1, with D perhaps TRBD1 (5 bases). The CDR3 loop spans 17 amino acids. CDR1 is LNHDA, CDR2 SQIVND, per germline (reference sequence). V was pared by 3 bases and J by 0 bases, with 17 bases between. The CDR3 region is CASSIWGRGIMNTEAFF. In DNA form, the CDR3 reads TGTGCCAGTAGTATTTGGGGAAGGGGTATTATGAACACTGAAGCTTTCTTT.

The V gene is TRBV24-1, the J gene TRBJ2-1; 7 bases map to TRBD1. V gave up 10 bases and J gave up 3 bases; unmatched junction bases: 8. This CDR3 is built from 14 residues. Per germline, CDR1 KGHDR and CDR2 SFDVKD. The CDR3 nucleotides read TGTGCCACGGCCGGGACAGCCGTCTACAATGAGCAGTTCTTC. Translating it yields CATAGTAVYNEQFF.

The V call is TRBV6-1, the J call TRBJ1-2; 9 bases map to TRBD1. J lost 5 bases, V lost 0 bases, and 4 bases had no gene match. The CDR3 sequence is 15 residues long. Germline V lookup: CDR1 MNHNS, CDR2 SASEGT. CDR3 region: CASSEALQGAYGYTF. CDR3 DNA: TGTGCCAGCAGTGAAGCCCTACAGGGGGCGTATGGCTACACCTTC.

This clone came up once. The CDR3 spells CASSLMPEGAAGNTIYF. CDR3 bases: TGTGCCAGCAGCTTAATGCCCGAGGGGGCTGCTGGAAACACCATATATTTT. The chain links TRBV7-3 to TRBJ1-3; 7 bases line up with TRBD1. CDR1 and CDR2 from the germline V gene are SGHTA and FQGTGA. The junction had 8 bases not matched to a gene; V was cut back by 1 base and J by 2 bases. CDR3 length equals 17 residues. Full variable domain (missing parts from reference TRBV7-3 and TRBJ1-3): GAGVSQTPSNKVTEKGKYVELRCDPISGHTALYWYRQSLGQGPEFLIYFQGTGAADDSGLPNDRFFAVRPEGSVSTLKIQRTERGDSAVYLCASSLMPEGAAGNTIYFGEGSWLTVV.

The V gene is TRBV20-1, the J gene TRBJ2-2; 8 nucleotides agree with TRBD2. The CDR3 runs to 15 residues. Unmatched junction bases numbered 10, after V lost 3 bases and J lost 7 bases. Looked up from germline, CDR1 is DFQATT and CDR2 is SNEGSKA (reference sequence). CDR3 bases: TGCAGTGCTAGTCGTAACGGGGGGGCTGGCGGGGAGCTGTTTTTT. Encoded protein: CSASRNGGAGGELFF.

This clone was observed a few times. The CDR3 coding sequence is TGTGCCAGCAGTGTCGGACAGGGAACGAGGGAGCTGTTTTTT. Translated: CASSVGQGTRELFF. The gene calls are TRBV2 and TRBJ2-2; 8 bases fit TRBD1. V lost 4 bases, J lost 9 bases, and 7 bases stayed unmatched. Germline assignment: CDR1 SNHLY and CDR2 FYNNEI. The CDR3 has 14 residues. Supplemented by reference TRBV2 and TRBJ2-2, the full variable domain reads EPEVTQTPSHQVTQMGQEVILRCVPISNHLYFYWYRQILGQKVEFLVSFYNNEISEKSEIFDDQFSVERPDGSNFTLKIRSTKLEDSAMYFCASSVGQGTRELFFGEGSRLTVL.

The rearrangement joins TRBV6-5 to TRBJ1-5; D is uncertain. The germline gives CDR1 MNHEY, CDR2 SVGAGI. This CDR3 contains 13 residues. V was trimmed by 0 bases and J by 8 bases, leaving 8 bases between them. The CDR3 reads CASSYSMGEPQHF. The CDR3 nucleotides read TGTGCCAGCAGTTACTCGATGGGAGAGCCCCAGCATTTT.

The rearrangement joins TRBV10-3 to TRBJ2-7, with D perhaps TRBD2 (6 bases). This CDR3 region has 19 residues. Trimming took 2 bases from V and 0 from J, leaving 23 bases between them. Germline CDR1 and CDR2: ENHRY and SYGVKD. CDR3 loop: CAISENKSAGLSTSYEQYV. In nucleotides, the CDR3 is TGTGCCATCAGTGAGAATAAATCCGCCGGACTATCGACCTCCTACGAGCAGTACGTC.

The V gene is TRBV19, the J gene TRBJ2-2, with TRBD2 matching over 7 bases. V trimming: 1 base; J trimming: 4 bases; junction bases outside the gene matches: 0. This CDR3 contains 14 residues. The germline gives CDR1 LNHDA, CDR2 SQIVND (reference sequence). The CDR3 here is CASSIGGGTGELFF. CDR3 coding DNA: TGTGCCAGTAGTATAGGGGGGGGCACCGGGGAGCTGTTTTTT.

This clone was seen more than once but under ten times. This chain uses TRBV19 with TRBJ2-4, with 10 bases aligning to TRBD2. The germline V gene encodes CDR1 LNHDA and CDR2 SQIVND (reference sequence). V dropped 7 bases and J dropped 5; count of bases not matched to a gene: 14. The CDR3 runs 17 residues. CDR3 in amino acids: CASTGGRLAGVENIQYF. CDR3 DNA sequence: TGTGCCAGTACCGGTGGTAGGCTAGCGGGGGTCGAAAACATTCAGTACTTC.

The chain combines TRBV5-5 with TRBJ2-7, with D possibly being TRBD1 (6 bases). Trimming pared 2 bases from V and 2 bases from J, leaving 17 bases between. There are 16 residues in the CDR3. Germline CDR1 SGHKS, CDR2 YYEKEE (reference sequence). The CDR3 coding sequence is TGTGCCAGCAGCTTCTACAGGGATGCCGAGCCCTACGAGCAGTACTTC. Translated, it gives CASSFYRDAEPYEQYF.

The J gene is TRBJ2-5, the V gene TRBV6-5, with TRBD1 identical over 7 bases. The CDR3 consists of 14 residues. CDR1 and CDR2 (germline): MNHEY, SVGAGI. The J segment lost 5 bases and the V segment lost 0 bases, leaving 3 bases of the junction unmatched. The CDR3 here is CASSYSGGYETQYF. In DNA, the CDR3 is TGTGCCAGCAGTTACTCAGGGGGCTATGAGACCCAGTACTTC.

This chain links TRBV28 with TRBJ2-2, with 7 bases aligning to TRBD2. The CDR3 sequence is 18 residues long. Germline lookup yields CDR1 MDHEN and CDR2 SYDVKM. The trim removed 7 bases at V and 9 bases at J, leaving 23 bases unmatched. The CDR3 nucleotides are TGTGCCAGCAAGCCGGCCACCTCCTGGCTAGCGGCCCACCGGGAGCTGTTTTTT. This translates into CASKPATSWLAAHRELFF.

J is TRBJ1-1 and V is TRBV7-3, with 7 bases fitting TRBD1. V trimming: 5 bases; J trimming: 6 bases; junction bases outside the gene matches: 12. The CDR3 is made up of 15 amino acids. Looked up from germline, CDR1 is SGHTA and CDR2 is FQGTGA. CDR3 in DNA: TGTGCCAGCAGCCGGGGAAGGGGGCCTAGCGCTGAAGCTTTCTTT. This sequence encodes CASSRGRGPSAEAFF.

This clone was seen once. The J gene is TRBJ2-5, the V gene TRBV7-9, with a tentative D call TRBD2 (7 bases). V gave up 0 bases and J gave up 5 bases, with 16 bases separating them. The CDR3 is made up of 16 amino acids. Germline assignment: CDR1 SEHNR and CDR2 FQNEAQ (reference sequence). The CDR3 DNA reads as TGTGCCAGCAGCTTAGCGGTTAGGACAGCGGGGGAGACCCAGTACTTC. Protein product: CASSLAVRTAGETQYF.